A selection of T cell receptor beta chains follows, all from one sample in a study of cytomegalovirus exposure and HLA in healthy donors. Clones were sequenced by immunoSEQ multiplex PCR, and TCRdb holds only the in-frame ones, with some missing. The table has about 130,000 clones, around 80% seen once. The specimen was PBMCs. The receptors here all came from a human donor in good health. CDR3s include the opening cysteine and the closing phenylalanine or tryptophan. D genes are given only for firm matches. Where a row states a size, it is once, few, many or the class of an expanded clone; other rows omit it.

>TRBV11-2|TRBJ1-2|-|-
TGTGCCAGCAGCTTAGATCATGGGCTCGGCTACACCTTC
CASSLDHGLGYTF
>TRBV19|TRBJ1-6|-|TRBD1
TGTGCCAGTAGTATAGACTCGGGGACAGGGGGAATTTCACCCCTCCACTTT
CASSIDSGTGGISPLHF
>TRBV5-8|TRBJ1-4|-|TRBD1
TGTGCCAGCAACGGAATTACCGGGACAGGCCCGTTAAAACTGTTTTTT
CASNGITGTGPLKLFF
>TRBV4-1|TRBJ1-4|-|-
TGCGCCAGCAGCCAAGTCAGGTTCACTGCAAATGAAAAACTGTTTTTT
CASSQVRFTANEKLFF
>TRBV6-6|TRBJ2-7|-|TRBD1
TGTGCCACCAAGTTGGGGACAGGGTCCTACGAGCAGTACTTC
CATKLGTGSYEQYF
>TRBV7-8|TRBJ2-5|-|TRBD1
TGTGCCAGCAGCCCGGGGACAGGGGGGCAAGAGACCCAGTACTTC
CASSPGTGGQETQYF
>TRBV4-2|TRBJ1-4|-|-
TGTGCCAGCAGCCAAGATCCCTCGGGGTTTAATGAAAAACTGTTTTTT
CASSQDPSGFNEKLFF
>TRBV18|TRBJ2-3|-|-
TGTGCCAGCTCACCAGGGCCAGGGGCCGGGGATACGCAGTATTTT
CASSPGPGAGDTQYF
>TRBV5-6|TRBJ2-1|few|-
TGTGCCAGCAGCTTCCCAGGTGAATCCCAGGGCCAGTTCTTC
CASSFPGESQGQFF
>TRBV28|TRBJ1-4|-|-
TGTGCCAGCAGTTCCCCCCTGGGGGCGGATGAAAAACTGTTTTTT
CASSSPLGADEKLFF
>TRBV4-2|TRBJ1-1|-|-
TGTGCCAGCAGCCCCGGGAATTATTACACTGAAGCTTTCTTT
CASSPGNYYTEAFF
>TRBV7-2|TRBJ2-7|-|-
TGTGCCAGCAGCACCAACAGGGACACTACCTACGAGCAGTACTTC
CASSTNRDTTYEQYF
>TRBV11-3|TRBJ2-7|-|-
TGTGCCAGCAGCTTAGATGGACAGACCTCCTACGAGCAGTACTTC
CASSLDGQTSYEQYF
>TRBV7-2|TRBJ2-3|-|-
TGTGCCAGCAGCTTTAGGGACAACACAGATACGCAGTATTTT
CASSFRDNTDTQYF
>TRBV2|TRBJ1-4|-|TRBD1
TGTGCCAGCAGTTTACAGGGGACTAATGAAAAACTGTTTTTT
CASSLQGTNEKLFF
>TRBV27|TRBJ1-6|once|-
TGTGCCAGCAGTTTTCGGGGGTCTCTCAATTCACCCCTCCACTTT
CASSFRGSLNSPLHF
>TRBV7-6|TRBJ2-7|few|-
TGTGCCAGCAGCTTAGGGCAAAGCTCCTACGAGCAGTACTTC
CASSLGQSSYEQYF
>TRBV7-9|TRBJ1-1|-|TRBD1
TGTGCCAGCAGCCTAGGGACAGATCCTGAAGCTTTCTTT
CASSLGTDPEAFF
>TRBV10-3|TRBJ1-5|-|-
TGTGCCATCAGTGACTTTTCCCAGCCCCAGCATTTT
CAISDFSQPQHF
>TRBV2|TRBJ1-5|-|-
TGTGCCAGCGGGCTTCAGCCCCAGCATTTT
CASGLQPQHF
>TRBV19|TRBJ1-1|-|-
TGTGCCAGTAGTATCGGCAGGGGCCCTACAATGAACACTGAAGCTTTCTTT
CASSIGRGPTMNTEAFF
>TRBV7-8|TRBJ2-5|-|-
TGTGCCAGCAGTTTTGTAAAGGGGGAGACCCAGTACTTC
CASSFVKGETQYF
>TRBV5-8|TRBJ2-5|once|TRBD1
TGTGCCAGAAGCGAGGACAGGCCAAACGAGACCCAGTACTTC
CARSEDRPNETQYF
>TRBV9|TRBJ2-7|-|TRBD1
TGTGCCAGCAGCGTAAGGGACAGGCTCTACGAGCAGTACTTC
CASSVRDRLYEQYF
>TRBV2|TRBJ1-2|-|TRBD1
TGTGCCAGCAGTGCAAGACAGGGCTATGGCTACACCTTC
CASSARQGYGYTF
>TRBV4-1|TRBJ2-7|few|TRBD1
TGCGCCAGCAGCCCCATCCTAAGGGACAGGGGGGGGGAGCAGTACTTC
CASSPILRDRGGEQYF
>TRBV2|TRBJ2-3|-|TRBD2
TGTGCCAGCAGTGAAAACCCTAGCGGCCTCACAGATACGCAGTATTTT
CASSENPSGLTDTQYF
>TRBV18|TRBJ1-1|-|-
TGTGCCAGTAGCCTAGAGTCGAACACTGAAGCTTTCTTT
CASSLESNTEAFF
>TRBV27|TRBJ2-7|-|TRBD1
TGTGCCAGTTACGGACAGGGTTCCTCCTACGAGCAGTACTTC
CASYGQGSSYEQYF
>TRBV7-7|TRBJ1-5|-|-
TGTGCCAGCAGCTTATCGTCCAGATCGGGAAATCAGCCCCAGCATTTT
CASSLSSRSGNQPQHF
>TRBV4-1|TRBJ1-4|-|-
TGCGCCAGCAGCCAAGGGCCCCAGGGTACTGAAGATGAAAAACTGTTTTTT
CASSQGPQGTEDEKLFF
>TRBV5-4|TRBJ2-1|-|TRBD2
TGTGCCCGCAGCTTCAGCGGGGCATACTACAATGAGCAGTTCTTC
CARSFSGAYYNEQFF
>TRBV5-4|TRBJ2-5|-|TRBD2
TGTGCGACAGGACTAGCGGGGTTAAACGGGGAGACCCAGTACTTC
CATGLAGLNGETQYF